Ten or more counts support the clone carrying this T cell receptor (beta chain). Its target is not known. Library construction for TCR beta used iRepertoire HTBI primers and Arm-PCR of CDR3 regions. TCRdb recomputed calls from the multiplex PCR reads with MiXCR, one row per CDR3 protein. Of 300,000 to 400,000 distinct CDR3 sequences detected, about 20% appear once; the ten largest clones hold around 30%. The data are from a study of regulatory T cells in long-lasting Graves disease. Stated time point: persistent/refractory GD, antithyroid drugs over 5 years with positive TRAb. PBMC-extracted RNA yielded the TCR library. Study-level results: More public clonotypes were shared by persistent patients (about 2,700) than by new patients (about 970). There were preferences for TRBV28, TRBJ1-2 and TRBJ2-5 in persistent disease.

Germline V gene sequence: CDR1 SGHRS, CDR2 YFSETQ. The CDR3 consists of 15 residues. V shed 3 bases, J shed 4 bases, and the junction held 5 bases outside the gene matches. The gene calls are TRBV5-1 and TRBJ2-2, with 8 nucleotides matching TRBD1. The TCR originated in a female donor with Graves disease. Specimen: peripheral blood mononuclear cells (PBMCs), collected when the disease was refractory, from a patient treated with antithyroid drugs. CDR3 in amino acids: CASSSWTGITGELFF. The CDR3 DNA is TGCGCCAGCAGCTCGTGGACAGGGATCACCGGGGAGCTGTTTTTT.